Below are 7 T cell receptor beta chains sequenced from a single sample in a study of blood T cell repertoires in COVID-19. Assay: immunoSEQ multiplex PCR; the TCRdb copy retains only in-frame clones and omits some. The data show over 55,000 clones, around 80% seen once. Sequences were obtained from peripheral blood. These receptors came from a woman of 80 years or more with acute or convalescent COVID-19.

The gene calls are TRBV15 and TRBJ1-4; a weak D match, TRBD1 (5 bases). The CDR3 length is 15 residues. The germline gives CDR1 LNHNV, CDR2 YYDKDF (reference sequence). Trimming took off 5 bases at V and 4 bases at J, with 14 bases between the two ends. Here the CDR3 reads CATSRIGAGNEKLFF. The CDR3 nucleotides read TGTGCCACCAGCCGAATAGGGGCCGGTAATGAAAAACTGTTTTTT.

The chain is built from TRBV19 and TRBJ2-4; 8 bases agree with TRBD1. This CDR3 spans 15 amino acids. Trimming cost V 0 bases and J 7 bases; bases outside gene matches: 5. The germline V gene has CDR1 LNHDA and CDR2 SQIVND (reference sequence). The CDR3 DNA reads as TGTGCCAGTAGTATAGAAGGACAGGGAGGCAACATTCAGTACTTC. Amino acid sequence: CASSIEGQGGNIQYF. Full variable domain (missing parts from reference TRBV19 and TRBJ2-4): DGGITQSPKYLFRKEGQNVTLSCEQNLNHDAMYWYRQDPGQGLRLIYYSQIVNDFQKGDIAEGYSVSREKKESFPLTVTSAQKNPTAFYLCASSIEGQGGNIQYFGAGTRLSVL.

The V and J genes are TRBV19 and TRBJ2-7; 10 bases map to TRBD2. Per the germline V gene, CDR1 is LNHDA and CDR2 is SQIVND (reference sequence). After removal of 1 base from V and 6 bases from J, the junction contained 9 bases not matched to a gene. The CDR3 runs 16 residues. CDR3 in amino acids: CASSIGASGRVGEQYF. In nucleotides, the CDR3 is TGTGCCAGTAGTATAGGTGCTAGCGGGAGAGTCGGCGAGCAGTACTTC.

The chain has TRBV2 and TRBJ2-7, with D perhaps TRBD2 (6 bases). The CDR3 consists of 18 residues. V was cut by 0 bases and J by 2 bases, with 20 bases left in between. Germline V gives CDR1 SNHLY, CDR2 FYNNEI. The CDR3 sequence: CASSEAALNIGGPYEQYF. The CDR3 DNA sequence: TGTGCCAGCAGTGAAGCTGCGCTAAATATAGGAGGGCCCTACGAGCAGTACTTC.

The V call is TRBV7-2, the J call TRBJ1-2; perhaps TRBD1 as D (6 bases). Germline assignment: CDR1 SGHTA and CDR2 FQGNSA. V was clipped by 5 bases and J by 1 base, with 20 bases between them. The CDR3 sequence is 17 residues long. As DNA, the CDR3 is TGTGCCAGCAGCGCTTCGGGGGGTGGACAGCTTAACTATGGCTACACCTTC. Translating it yields CASSASGGGQLNYGYTF. The full variable domain, rest sourced from reference TRBV7-2 and TRBJ1-2, is GAGVSQSPSNKVTEKGKDVELRCDPISGHTALYWYRQSLGQGLEFLIYFQGNSAPDKSGLPSDRFSAERTGGSVSTLTIQRTQQEDSAVYLCASSASGGGQLNYGYTFGSGTRLTVV.

The genes are TRBV6-5 and TRBJ2-1; D perhaps matches TRBD2 (6 bases). The CDR3 length is 15 residues. V shed 2 bases and J shed 8 bases, with 16 bases lying between them. The germline CDR1 and CDR2 sequences are MNHEY and SVGAGI. Written as DNA, the CDR3 is TGTGCCAGCAGTTACGGGCTAGCGATGGTCGATGAGCAGTTCTTC. Amino acids: CASSYGLAMVDEQFF.

The genes are TRBV9 and TRBJ2-7; 12 nucleotides line up with TRBD2. CDR3 length: 14 residues. V was pared by 1 base and J by 7 bases, with 3 bases of the junction left unmatched. From germline, CDR1 is SGDLS and CDR2 YYNGEE. CDR3 sequence (DNA): TGTGCCAGCAGCGTAACGACTAGCGGGAGTGAGCAGTACTTC. Amino acids: CASSVTTSGSEQYF.